These 21 T cell receptor beta chains came from one sample sequenced in a study of cytomegalovirus exposure and HLA in healthy donors. Use of 60 Vbeta and 13 Jbeta primers characterized the PCR. Sequenced by immunoSEQ multiplex PCR; TCRdb stores in-frame clones only, minus some. The table includes roughly 190,000 clones, over 65% detected once. Sequencing used PBMCs. The receptor set was obtained from a woman aged 25 to 39 in good health and CMV-seronegative.

The chain couples TRBV6-6 to TRBJ1-5; D is possibly TRBD1 (5 bases). CDR1 MNHNY and CDR2 SVGAGI come from the germline V gene (reference sequence). This CDR3 is 14 amino acids long. Trimming left V 7 bases short and J 0 bases short, with 10 bases between. CDR3 residues: CASKRQNSNQPQHF. The CDR3 bases are TGTGCCAGCAAAAGACAGAATAGCAATCAGCCCCAGCATTTT.

In this sample, this clone turned up a few times. The J gene is TRBJ1-2, the V gene TRBV9; D remains ambiguous. Germline CDR1 SGDLS, CDR2 YYNGEE. The V and J ends lost 0 bases and 4 bases respectively, with 19 bases between them. CDR3 length equals 17 residues. CDR3 bases: TGTGCCAGCAGCGTAGATTTCGACCCCCTCGGAGGCTATGGCTACACCTTC. It encodes CASSVDFDPLGGYGYTF.

CDR3 in amino acids: CASSSGLGNAQFF. In nucleotides, the CDR3 is TGCGCCAGCAGCTCCGGACTGGGCAACGCCCAGTTCTTC. The chain joins TRBV5-1 to TRBJ2-1; tentative D call: TRBD2 (5 bases). The germline gives CDR1 SGHRS, CDR2 YFSETQ. The V end lost 3 bases, the J end lost 13 bases, and 17 bases lay between the germline ends. The CDR3 runs 13 residues.

The rearrangement uses TRBV18 and TRBJ1-4, with TRBD1 identical over 7 bases. The V gene's germline CDR1 is KGHSH and CDR2 LQKENI. This CDR3 is 15 amino acids long. V dropped 6 bases and J dropped 8; count of bases not matched to a gene: 12. CDR3 loop: CASSPGGGIGEKLFF. The CDR3 DNA follows: TGTGCCAGCTCCCCCGGAGGGGGCATTGGAGAAAAACTGTTTTTT.

This rearrangement joins TRBV5-1 to TRBJ2-1, with 9 bases aligning to TRBD1. Germline values: CDR1 SGHRS, CDR2 YFSETQ. V shed 4 bases and J 5 bases; nucleotides not matched to a gene: 13. CDR3 length: 17 amino acids. The chain's CDR3 is CASSVGTGWVYDNEQFF. The CDR3 coding sequence is TGCGCCAGCAGCGTGGGGACAGGGTGGGTCTATGACAATGAGCAGTTCTTC.

This clone was counted between two and nine times. The rearrangement links TRBV11-1 to TRBJ1-2, with 7 positions matching TRBD1. The ends lost 5 bases at V and 1 base at J; junction bases unmatched: 4. Germline V lookup: CDR1 SGHAT, CDR2 FQDESV (reference sequence). The length of the CDR3 is 14 residues. CDR3 sequence reads: CASSRDRVNYGYTF. CDR3 bases: TGTGCCAGCAGCCGGGACAGAGTTAACTATGGCTACACCTTC.

About this clone itself: Compared with germline, one end of the junction differs, possibly owing to a read error. The rearrangement links TRBV7-7 to TRBJ2-7; the match to TRBD1 covers 8 bases. This CDR3 spans 15 amino acids. CDR1 is SSHAT, CDR2 FNYEAQ, per germline (reference sequence). CDR3 in amino acids: CASSPGQGHPYEQYF. The CDR3 DNA follows: TGTGCTAGCAGCCCAGGACAGGGCCACCCCTACGAGCAGTACTTC.

For this clone: Other DNA sequences from this sample encode an identical CDR3 as well. This chain links TRBV19 with TRBJ2-3; tentative D call: TRBD2 (5 bases). There are 15 residues in the CDR3. V shed 3 bases and J shed 3 bases, with 13 bases lying between them. Germline CDR1 reads LNHDA; CDR2 reads SQIVND (reference sequence). The CDR3 nucleotides are TGTGCCAGTAGTATCTTCGGACTCCTAACAGATACGCAGTATTTT. Protein sequence: CASSIFGLLTDTQYF.

This sequence joins TRBV6-6 and TRBJ1-2; the D is unclear. Germline V lookup: CDR1 MNHNY, CDR2 SVGAGI (reference sequence). Trimming shortened V by 8 bases and J by 5 bases, and 9 bases separated the two germline ends. The CDR3 is made up of 11 amino acids. This CDR3 is CASGGLYGYTF. In nucleotides, the CDR3 is TGTGCCAGCGGCGGCTTGTATGGCTACACCTTC.

CDR3: CASSQTPTRDRGGGQYF. CDR3 DNA sequence: TGTGCCAGCAGCCAAACCCCCACCCGGGACAGGGGTGGGGGGCAGTACTTC. This chain uses TRBV5-5 with TRBJ2-7, with 10 bases matching TRBD1. This CDR3 comprises 17 residues. Germline CDR1 reads SGHKS; CDR2 reads YYEKEE (reference sequence). J gave up 9 bases and V 4 bases, and 19 bases lay outside the gene matches.

The V and J genes are TRBV9 and TRBJ2-1; a possible D gene is TRBD2 (5 bases). Trimming left V 3 bases short and J 7 bases short, with 11 bases between. This CDR3 region has 13 residues. Per germline, CDR1 SGDLS and CDR2 YYNGEE. This CDR3 reads CASSAASGNEQFF. CDR3 bases: TGTGCCAGCAGCGCGGCCTCGGGAAATGAGCAGTTCTTC.

The chain uses TRBV4-3 and TRBJ2-7; D is ambiguous. Trimming took 3 bases from V and 0 from J, leaving 12 bases between them. The CDR3 totals 15 residues. The germline gives CDR1 LGHNA, CDR2 YSLEER. The DNA of the CDR3 is TGCGCCAGCAGCCAGGAATATCGGAGCTCCTACGAGCAGTACTTC. Translating gives CASSQEYRSSYEQYF.

This chain joins TRBV7-9 and TRBJ2-1; D gene unclear. Germline V CDR1 and CDR2: SEHNR, FQNEAQ (reference sequence). The CDR3 length is 13 residues. V was trimmed by 3 bases and J by 4 bases, leaving 7 bases between them. This CDR3 reads CASSFDTYNEQFF. In DNA, the CDR3 is TGTGCCAGCAGCTTCGACACGTACAATGAGCAGTTCTTC.

The V gene is TRBV4-2, the J gene TRBJ2-7, with 8 bases lining up with TRBD1. The CDR3 length is 16 residues. The trim removed 0 bases at V and 7 bases at J, leaving 11 bases unmatched. CDR1 LGHNA and CDR2 YNFKEQ come from the germline V gene. CDR3 amino acids: CASSQDRSQGAREQYF. CDR3 DNA: TGTGCCAGCAGCCAAGATAGGAGCCAGGGGGCTCGGGAGCAGTACTTC.

This clone has a handful of counts. The rearrangement links TRBV29-1 to TRBJ2-3, with D unresolved. Germline loops: CDR1 SQVTM, CDR2 ANQGSEA. There are 12 residues in the CDR3. V was clipped by 4 bases and J by 2 bases, with 7 bases between them. The CDR3, as DNA: TGCAGCGTTGTTTCCCTCACAGATACGCAGTATTTT. Residues: CSVVSLTDTQYF.

This chain joins TRBV5-1 and TRBJ2-7; a weak D match, TRBD1 (8 bases). The CDR3 is 17 amino acids. V gave up 1 base and J gave up 2 bases, with 19 bases separating them. Germline V gene lookup returns CDR1 SGHRS and CDR2 YFSETQ. The CDR3 loop reads CASSLNRGSGVTYEQYF. The CDR3 region has the DNA TGCGCCAGCAGCTTGAACAGGGGGAGCGGGGTTACCTACGAGCAGTACTTC.

This chain links TRBV29-1 with TRBJ2-7; a weak D match, TRBD1 (6 bases). The germline CDR1 and CDR2 sequences are SQVTM and ANQGSEA. V was clipped by 1 base and J by 5 bases, with 9 bases between them. The CDR3 has 12 amino acids. CDR3 in DNA: TGCAGCGTTGAAGCAGGGGCGGACGAGCAGTACTTC. Its protein is CSVEAGADEQYF.

The chain carries TRBV5-1 and TRBJ2-2, with 12 bases fitting TRBD2. V shed 2 bases and J 2 bases; nucleotides not matched to a gene: 7. Germline V gene data show CDR1 as SGHRS and CDR2 as YFSETQ. The CDR3 is made up of 18 amino acids. The CDR3 coding sequence is TGCGCCAGCAGCTTCGGACTAGCGGGGTGGAAAAACACCGGGGAGCTGTTTTTT. Translating it yields CASSFGLAGWKNTGELFF.

This sequence joins TRBV9 and TRBJ1-3; D not resolved. V lost 1 base and J 0 bases, leaving 5 bases between the germline ends. CDR3 length: 14 residues. The germline CDR1 and CDR2 sequences are SGDLS and YYNGEE. Written as DNA, the CDR3 is TGTGCCAGCAGCGTATCACTCTCTGGAAACACCATATATTTT. Translating it yields CASSVSLSGNTIYF.

This clone has only a few counts. The chain joins TRBV6-1 to TRBJ2-3, with TRBD2 identical over 8 bases. CDR1 and CDR2 (germline): MNHNS, SASEGT. This CDR3 is built from 15 residues. V shed 1 base, J shed 4 bases, and the junction held 4 bases outside the gene matches. CDR3: CASSEVAGSADTQYF. CDR3 DNA sequence: TGTGCCAGCAGTGAAGTAGCGGGGTCCGCAGATACGCAGTATTTT.

This sequence joins TRBV19 and TRBJ1-2; 11 nucleotides match TRBD1. J was trimmed by 4 bases and V by 6 bases; bases with no gene match: 7. The CDR3 contains 15 residues. Germline values: CDR1 LNHDA, CDR2 SQIVND (reference sequence). The CDR3 here is CASRPGQGVVYGYTF. DNA for the CDR3: TGTGCCAGTAGGCCGGGACAGGGGGTTGTCTATGGCTACACCTTC.